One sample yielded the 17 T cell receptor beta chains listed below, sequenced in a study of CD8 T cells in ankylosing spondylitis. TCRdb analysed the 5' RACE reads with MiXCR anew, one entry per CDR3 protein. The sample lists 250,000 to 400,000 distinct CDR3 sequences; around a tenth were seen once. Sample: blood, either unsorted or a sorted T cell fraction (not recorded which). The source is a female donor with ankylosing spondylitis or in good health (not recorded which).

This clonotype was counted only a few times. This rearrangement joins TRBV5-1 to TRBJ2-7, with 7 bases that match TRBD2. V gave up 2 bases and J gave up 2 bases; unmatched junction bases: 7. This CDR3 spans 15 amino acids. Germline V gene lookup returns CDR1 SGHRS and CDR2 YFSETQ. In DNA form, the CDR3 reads TGCGCCAGCAGCTTCGATGCGACTAGCACCTACGAGCAGTACTTC. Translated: CASSFDATSTYEQYF.

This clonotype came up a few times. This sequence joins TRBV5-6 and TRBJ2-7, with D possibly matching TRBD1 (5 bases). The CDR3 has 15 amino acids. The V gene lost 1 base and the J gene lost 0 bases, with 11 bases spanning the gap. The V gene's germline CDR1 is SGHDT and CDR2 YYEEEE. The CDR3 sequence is CASSLWGSPSYEQYF. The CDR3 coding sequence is TGTGCCAGCAGCTTGTGGGGCAGCCCCTCCTACGAGCAGTACTTC. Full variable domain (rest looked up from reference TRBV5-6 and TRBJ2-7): DAGVTQSPTHLIKTRGQQVTLRCSPKSGHDTVSWYQQALGQGPQFIFQYYEEEERQRGNFPDRFSGHQFPNYSSELNVNALLLGDSALYLCASSLWGSPSYEQYFGPGTRLTVT.

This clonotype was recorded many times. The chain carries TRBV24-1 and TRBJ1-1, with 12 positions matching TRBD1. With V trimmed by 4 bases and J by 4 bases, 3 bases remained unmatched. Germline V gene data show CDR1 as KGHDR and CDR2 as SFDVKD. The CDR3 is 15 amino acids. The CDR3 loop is CATSDAGQGATEAFF. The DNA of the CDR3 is TGTGCCACCAGTGACGCGGGACAGGGGGCCACTGAAGCTTTCTTT.

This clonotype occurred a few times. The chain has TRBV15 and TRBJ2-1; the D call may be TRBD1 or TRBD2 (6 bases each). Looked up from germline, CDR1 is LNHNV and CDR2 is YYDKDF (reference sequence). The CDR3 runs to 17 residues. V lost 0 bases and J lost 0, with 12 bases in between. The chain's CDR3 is CATSREFGGPSYNEQFF. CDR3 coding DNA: TGTGCCACCAGCAGAGAATTTGGGGGGCCCTCCTACAATGAGCAGTTCTTC.

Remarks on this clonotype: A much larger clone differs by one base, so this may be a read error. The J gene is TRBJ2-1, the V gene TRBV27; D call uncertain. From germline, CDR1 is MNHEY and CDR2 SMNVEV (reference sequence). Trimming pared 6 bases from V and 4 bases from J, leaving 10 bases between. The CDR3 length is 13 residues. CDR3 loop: CASSHDLYNEQFF. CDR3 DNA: TGTGCCAGCAGCCACGACCTATACAATGAGCAGTTCTTC.

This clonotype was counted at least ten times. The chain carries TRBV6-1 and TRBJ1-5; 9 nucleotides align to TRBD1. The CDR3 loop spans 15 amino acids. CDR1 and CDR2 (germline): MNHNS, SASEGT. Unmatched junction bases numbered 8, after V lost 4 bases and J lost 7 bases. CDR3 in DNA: TGTGCCAGCAGTGCTACAGGGGGCGCTGGACAGCCCCAGCATTTT. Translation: CASSATGGAGQPQHF.

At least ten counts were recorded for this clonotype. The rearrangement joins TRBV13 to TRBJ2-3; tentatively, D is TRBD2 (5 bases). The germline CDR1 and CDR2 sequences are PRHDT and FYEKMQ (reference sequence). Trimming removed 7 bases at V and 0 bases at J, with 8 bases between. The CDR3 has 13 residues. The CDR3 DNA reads TGTGCCAGCACGGCTAGCAGCACAGATACGCAGTATTTT. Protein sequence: CASTASSTDTQYF.

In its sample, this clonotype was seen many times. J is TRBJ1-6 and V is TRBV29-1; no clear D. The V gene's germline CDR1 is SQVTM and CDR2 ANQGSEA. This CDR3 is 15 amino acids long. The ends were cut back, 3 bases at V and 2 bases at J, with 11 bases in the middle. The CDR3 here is CSVDEGWTYNSPLHF. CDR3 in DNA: TGCAGCGTTGACGAGGGATGGACCTATAATTCACCCCTCCACTTT. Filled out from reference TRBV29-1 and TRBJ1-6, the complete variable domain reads SAVISQKPSRDICQRGTSLTIQCQVDSQVTMMFWYRQQPGQSLTLIATANQGSEATYESGFVIDKFPISRPNLTFSTLTVSNMSPEDSSIYLCSVDEGWTYNSPLHFGNGTRLTVT.

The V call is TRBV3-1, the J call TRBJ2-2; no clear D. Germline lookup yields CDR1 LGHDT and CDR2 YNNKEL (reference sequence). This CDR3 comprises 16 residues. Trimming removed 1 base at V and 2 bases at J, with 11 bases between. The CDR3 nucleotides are TGTGCCAGCAGCCAAGGACCACTTCTCAACACCGGGGAGCTGTTTTTT. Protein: CASSQGPLLNTGELFF. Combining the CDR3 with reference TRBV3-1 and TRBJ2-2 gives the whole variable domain DTAVSQTPKYLVTQMGNDKSIKCEQNLGHDTMYWYKQDSKKFLKIMFSYNNKELIINETVPNRFSPKSPDKAHLNLHINSLELGDSAVYFCASSQGPLLNTGELFFGEGSRLTVL.

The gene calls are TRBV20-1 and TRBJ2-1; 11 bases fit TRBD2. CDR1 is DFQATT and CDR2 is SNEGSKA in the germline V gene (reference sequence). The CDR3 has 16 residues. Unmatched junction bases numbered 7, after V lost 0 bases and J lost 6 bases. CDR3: CSARDLLAGERNEQFF. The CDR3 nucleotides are TGCAGTGCTAGAGATCTACTAGCGGGAGAACGCAATGAGCAGTTCTTC.

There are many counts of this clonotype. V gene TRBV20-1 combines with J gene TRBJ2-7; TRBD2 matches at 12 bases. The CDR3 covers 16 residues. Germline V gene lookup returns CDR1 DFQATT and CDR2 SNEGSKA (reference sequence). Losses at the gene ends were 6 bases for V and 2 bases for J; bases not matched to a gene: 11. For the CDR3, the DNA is TGCAGTGCCTCTCCCTGGGCTAGCGGGAGGGCCTACGAGCAGTACTTC. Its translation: CSASPWASGRAYEQYF.

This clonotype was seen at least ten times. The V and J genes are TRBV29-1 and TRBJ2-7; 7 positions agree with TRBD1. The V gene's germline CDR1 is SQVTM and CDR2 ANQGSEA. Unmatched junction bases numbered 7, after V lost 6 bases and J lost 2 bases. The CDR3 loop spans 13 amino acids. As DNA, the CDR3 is TGCAGCGTGTGGACAGGAGCGGCCTACGAGCAGTACTTC. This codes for CSVWTGAAYEQYF.

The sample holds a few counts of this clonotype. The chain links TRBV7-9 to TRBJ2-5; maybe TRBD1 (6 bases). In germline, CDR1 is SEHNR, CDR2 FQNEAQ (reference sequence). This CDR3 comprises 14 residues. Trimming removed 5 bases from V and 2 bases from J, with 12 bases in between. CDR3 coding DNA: TGTGCCAGCAGCACGACAGGTGCTCAAGAGACCCAGTACTTC. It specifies CASSTTGAQETQYF.

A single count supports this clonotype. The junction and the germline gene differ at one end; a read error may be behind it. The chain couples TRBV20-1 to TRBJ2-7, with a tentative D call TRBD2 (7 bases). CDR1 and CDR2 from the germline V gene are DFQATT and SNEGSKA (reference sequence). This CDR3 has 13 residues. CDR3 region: CSAPGGASYERYF. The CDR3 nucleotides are TGCAGTGCCCCGGGGGGCGCCTCCTACGAGCGGTACTTC.

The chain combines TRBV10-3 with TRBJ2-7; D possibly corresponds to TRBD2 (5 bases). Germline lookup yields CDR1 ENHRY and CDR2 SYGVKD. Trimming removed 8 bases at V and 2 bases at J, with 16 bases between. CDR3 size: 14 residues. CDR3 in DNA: TGTGCCATCGGAGGCCGCGGGCGAACCTACGAGCAGTACTTC. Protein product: CAIGGRGRTYEQYF.

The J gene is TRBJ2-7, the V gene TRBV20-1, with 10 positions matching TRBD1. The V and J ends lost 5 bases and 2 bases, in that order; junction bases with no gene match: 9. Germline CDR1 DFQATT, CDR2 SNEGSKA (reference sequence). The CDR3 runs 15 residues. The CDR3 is CSAETGQGRTYEQYF. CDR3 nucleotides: TGCAGTGCTGAAACGGGACAGGGGAGGACCTACGAGCAGTACTTC.

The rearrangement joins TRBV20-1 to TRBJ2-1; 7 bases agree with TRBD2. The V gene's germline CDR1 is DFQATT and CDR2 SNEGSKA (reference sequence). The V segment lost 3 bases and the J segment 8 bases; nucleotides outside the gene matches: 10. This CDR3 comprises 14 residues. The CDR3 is CSASRAGEGYEQFF. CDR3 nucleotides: TGCAGTGCTAGCCGGGCGGGGGAGGGCTATGAGCAGTTCTTC.